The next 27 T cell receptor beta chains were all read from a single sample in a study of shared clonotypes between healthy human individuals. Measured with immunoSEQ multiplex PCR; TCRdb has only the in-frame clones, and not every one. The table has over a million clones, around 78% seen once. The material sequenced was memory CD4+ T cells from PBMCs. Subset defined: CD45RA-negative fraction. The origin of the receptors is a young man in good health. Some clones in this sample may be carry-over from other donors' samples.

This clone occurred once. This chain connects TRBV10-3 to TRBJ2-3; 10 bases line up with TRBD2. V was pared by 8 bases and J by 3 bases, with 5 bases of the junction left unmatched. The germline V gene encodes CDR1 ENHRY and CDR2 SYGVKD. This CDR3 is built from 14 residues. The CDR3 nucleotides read TGTGCCATCGGACTAGCGGATACAACAGATACGCAGTATTTT. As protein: CAIGLADTTDTQYF.

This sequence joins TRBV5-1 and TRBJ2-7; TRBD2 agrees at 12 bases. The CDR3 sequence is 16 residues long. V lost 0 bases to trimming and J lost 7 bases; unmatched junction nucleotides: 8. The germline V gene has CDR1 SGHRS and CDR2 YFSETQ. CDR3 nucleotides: TGCGCCAGCAGCTTGGGGCTAGCGGGAGGGTTGGGAGAGCAGTACTTC. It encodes CASSLGLAGGLGEQYF.

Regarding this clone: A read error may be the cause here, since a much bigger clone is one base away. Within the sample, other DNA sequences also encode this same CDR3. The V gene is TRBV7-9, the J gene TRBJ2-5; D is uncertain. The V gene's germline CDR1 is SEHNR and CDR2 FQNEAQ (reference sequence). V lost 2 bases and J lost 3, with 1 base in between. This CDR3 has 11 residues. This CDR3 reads CASSLKETQYF. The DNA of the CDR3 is TGTGCCAGCAGCTTAAAAGAGACCCAGTACTTC. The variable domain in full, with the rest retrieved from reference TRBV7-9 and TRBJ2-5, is DTGVSQNPRHKITKRGQNVTFRCDPISEHNRLYWYRQTLGQGPEFLTYFQNEAQLEKSRLLSDRFSAERPKGSFSTLEIQRTEQGDSAMYLCASSLKETQYFGPGTRLLVL.

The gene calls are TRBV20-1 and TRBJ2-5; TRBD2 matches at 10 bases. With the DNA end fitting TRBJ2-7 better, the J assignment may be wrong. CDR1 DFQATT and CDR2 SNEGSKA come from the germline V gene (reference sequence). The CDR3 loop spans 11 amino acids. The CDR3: CSATSGNEQYF. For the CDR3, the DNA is TGCAGTGCAACTAGCGGGAACGAGCAGTACTTC.

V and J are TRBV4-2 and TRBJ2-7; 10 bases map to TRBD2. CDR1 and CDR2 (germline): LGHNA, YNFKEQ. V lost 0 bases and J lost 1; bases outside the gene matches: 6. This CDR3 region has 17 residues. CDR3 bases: TGTGCCAGCAGCCAAGATTCCCTAGCGGGAGTTTCCTACGAGCAGTACTTC. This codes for CASSQDSLAGVSYEQYF.

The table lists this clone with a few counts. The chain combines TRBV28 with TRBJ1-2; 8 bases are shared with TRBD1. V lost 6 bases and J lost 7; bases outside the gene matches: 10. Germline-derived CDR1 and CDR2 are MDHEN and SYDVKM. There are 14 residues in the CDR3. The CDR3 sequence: CASSEPGTGGGYTF. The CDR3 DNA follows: TGTGCCAGCAGCGAACCCGGGACAGGTGGTGGCTACACCTTC.

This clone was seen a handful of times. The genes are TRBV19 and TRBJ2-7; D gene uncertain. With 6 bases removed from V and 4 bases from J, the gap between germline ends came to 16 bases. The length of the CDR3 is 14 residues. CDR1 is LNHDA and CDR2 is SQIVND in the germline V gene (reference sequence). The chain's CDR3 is CASRARAATYEQYF. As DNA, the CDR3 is TGTGCCAGTAGGGCCCGGGCTGCGACGTACGAGCAGTACTTC.

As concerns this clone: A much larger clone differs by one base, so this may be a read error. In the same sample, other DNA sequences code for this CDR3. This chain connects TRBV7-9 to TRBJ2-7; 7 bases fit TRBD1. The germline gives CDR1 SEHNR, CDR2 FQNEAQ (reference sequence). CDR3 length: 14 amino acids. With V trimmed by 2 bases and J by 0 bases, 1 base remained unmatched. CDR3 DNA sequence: TGTGCCAGCAGCTTACGGGACAGCTCCTACGAGCAGTACTTC. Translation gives CASSLRDSSYEQYF.

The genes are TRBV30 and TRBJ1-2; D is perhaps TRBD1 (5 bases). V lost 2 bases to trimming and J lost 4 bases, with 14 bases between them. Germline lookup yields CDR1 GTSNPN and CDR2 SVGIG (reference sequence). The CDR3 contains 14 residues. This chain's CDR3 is CAWSPMTASYGYTF. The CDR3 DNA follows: TGTGCCTGGAGTCCCATGACAGCAAGCTATGGCTACACCTTC. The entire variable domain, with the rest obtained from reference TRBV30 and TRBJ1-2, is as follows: SQTIHQWPATLVQPVGSPLSLECTVEGTSNPNLYWYRQAAGRGLQLLFYSVGIGQISSEVPQNLSASRPQDRQFILSSKKLLLSDSGFYLCAWSPMTASYGYTFGSGTRLTVV.

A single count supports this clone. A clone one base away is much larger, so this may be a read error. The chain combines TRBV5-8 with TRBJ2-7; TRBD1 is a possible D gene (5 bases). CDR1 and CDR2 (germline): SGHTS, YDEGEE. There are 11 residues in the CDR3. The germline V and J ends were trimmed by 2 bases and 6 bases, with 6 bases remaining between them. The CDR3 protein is CASSLTGEQYF. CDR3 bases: TGTGCCAGCAGCTTAACAGGCGAGCAGTACTTC.

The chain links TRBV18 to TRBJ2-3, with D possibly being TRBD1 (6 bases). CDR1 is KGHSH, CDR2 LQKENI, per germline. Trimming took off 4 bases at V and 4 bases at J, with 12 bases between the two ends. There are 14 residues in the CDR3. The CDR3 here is CASSLLGAPDTQYF. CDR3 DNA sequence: TGTGCCAGCTCACTCTTGGGGGCACCAGATACGCAGTATTTT.

The CDR3 is CASSSGLAGVAEQFF. Written as DNA, the CDR3 is TGTGCCAGCAGCTCAGGGCTAGCGGGAGTCGCTGAGCAGTTCTTC. The chain has TRBV7-7 and TRBJ2-1; 10 nucleotides line up with TRBD2. This CDR3 comprises 15 residues. Germline V gene data show CDR1 as SSHAT and CDR2 as FNYEAQ (reference sequence). V trimming: 4 bases; J trimming: 9 bases; junction bases outside the gene matches: 9.

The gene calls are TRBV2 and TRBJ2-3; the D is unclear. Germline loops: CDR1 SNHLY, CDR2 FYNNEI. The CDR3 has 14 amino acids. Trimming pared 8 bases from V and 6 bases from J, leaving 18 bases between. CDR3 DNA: TGTGCCAGCGGGGTGGGCACCTCAGCCGATACGCAGTATTTT. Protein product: CASGVGTSADTQYF.

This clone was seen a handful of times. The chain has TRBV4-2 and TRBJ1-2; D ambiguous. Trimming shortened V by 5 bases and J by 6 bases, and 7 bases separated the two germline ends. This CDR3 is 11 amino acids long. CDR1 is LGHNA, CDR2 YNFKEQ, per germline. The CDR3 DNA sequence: TGTGCCAGCAGCGATAGGGATGGCTACACCTTC. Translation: CASSDRDGYTF.

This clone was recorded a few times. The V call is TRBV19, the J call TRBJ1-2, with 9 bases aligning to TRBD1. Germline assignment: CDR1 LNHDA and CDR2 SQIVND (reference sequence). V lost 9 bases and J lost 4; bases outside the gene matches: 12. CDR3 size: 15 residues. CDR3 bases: TGTGCCAGCTCAAGGGCCGGGGGACAGGGCTATGGCTACACCTTC. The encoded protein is CASSRAGGQGYGYTF.

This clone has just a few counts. In DNA, the CDR3 is TGTGCCAGCAGCGTAAGACCCCACGGGCTAGCCGCGAGCACAGATACGCAGTATTTT. This translates into CASSVRPHGLAASTDTQYF. The rearrangement uses TRBV9 and TRBJ2-3, with D maybe TRBD2 (5 bases). CDR1 and CDR2 from the germline V gene are SGDLS and YYNGEE. This CDR3 spans 19 amino acids. Trimming shortened V by 1 base and J by 0 bases, and 21 bases separated the two germline ends.

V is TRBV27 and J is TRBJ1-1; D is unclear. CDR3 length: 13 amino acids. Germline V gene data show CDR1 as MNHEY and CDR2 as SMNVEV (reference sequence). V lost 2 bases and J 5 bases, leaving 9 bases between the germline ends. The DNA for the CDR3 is TGTGCCAGCAGTTTACAAGAGAGAACTGAAGCTTTCTTT. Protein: CASSLQERTEAFF.

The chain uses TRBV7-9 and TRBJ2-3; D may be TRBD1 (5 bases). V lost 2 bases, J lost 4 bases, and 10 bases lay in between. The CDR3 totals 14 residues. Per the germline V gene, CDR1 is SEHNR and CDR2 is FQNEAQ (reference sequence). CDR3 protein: CASSLRGFADTQYF. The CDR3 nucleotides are TGTGCCAGCAGCTTAAGGGGCTTTGCAGATACGCAGTATTTT.

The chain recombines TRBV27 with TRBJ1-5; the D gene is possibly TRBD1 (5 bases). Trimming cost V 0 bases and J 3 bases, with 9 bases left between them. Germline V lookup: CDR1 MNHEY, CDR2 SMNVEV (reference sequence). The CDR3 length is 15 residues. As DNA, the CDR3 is TGTGCCAGCAGTTTATCGTGGACACACAATCAGCCCCAGCATTTT. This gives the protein CASSLSWTHNQPQHF.

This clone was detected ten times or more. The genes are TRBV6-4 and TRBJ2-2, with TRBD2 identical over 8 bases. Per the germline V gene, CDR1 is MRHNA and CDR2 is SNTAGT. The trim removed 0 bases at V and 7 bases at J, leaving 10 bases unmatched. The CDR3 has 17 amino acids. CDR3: CASSDSGREEKSGELFF. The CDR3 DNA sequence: TGTGCCAGCAGTGACTCGGGGCGGGAGGAGAAAAGCGGGGAGCTGTTTTTT.

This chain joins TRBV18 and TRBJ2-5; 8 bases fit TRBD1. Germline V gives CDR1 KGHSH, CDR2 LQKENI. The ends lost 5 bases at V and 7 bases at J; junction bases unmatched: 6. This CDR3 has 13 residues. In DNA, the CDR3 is TGTGCCAGCTCATCCGGGACAGGTTGGACCCAGTACTTC. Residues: CASSSGTGWTQYF.

CDR3 region: CASSPTRGTDTQYF. The CDR3, as DNA: TGTGCCAGCTCACCAACTCGGGGCACAGATACGCAGTATTTT. The V call is TRBV18, the J call TRBJ2-3, with D uncertain. Germline-derived CDR1 and CDR2 are KGHSH and LQKENI. The V and J ends lost 2 bases and 1 base respectively, with 7 bases between them. The CDR3 runs 14 residues. Based on the CDR3 plus reference TRBV18 and TRBJ2-3, the full variable domain is NAGVMQNPRHLVRRRGQEARLRCSPMKGHSHVYWYRQLPEEGLKFMVYLQKENIIDESGMPKERFSAEFPKEGPSILRIQQVVRGDSAAYFCASSPTRGTDTQYFGPGTRLTVL.

The CDR3 DNA follows: TGTGCCAGCAGCCTGTCCGGACTAGCGGGAGACTCCTACGAGCAGTACTTC. It codes for CASSLSGLAGDSYEQYF. This chain connects TRBV11-2 to TRBJ2-7, with 13 positions matching TRBD2. Germline V gene data show CDR1 as SGHAT and CDR2 as FQNNGV. V shed 5 bases, J shed 0 bases, and the junction held 7 bases outside the gene matches. This CDR3 contains 17 residues.

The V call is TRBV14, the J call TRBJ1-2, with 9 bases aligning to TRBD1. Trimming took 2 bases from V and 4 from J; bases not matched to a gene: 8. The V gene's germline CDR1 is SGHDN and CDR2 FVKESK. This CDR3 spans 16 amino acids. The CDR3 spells CASSQQGGQGGYGYTF. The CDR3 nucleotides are TGTGCCAGCAGCCAACAAGGGGGACAGGGAGGCTATGGCTACACCTTC.

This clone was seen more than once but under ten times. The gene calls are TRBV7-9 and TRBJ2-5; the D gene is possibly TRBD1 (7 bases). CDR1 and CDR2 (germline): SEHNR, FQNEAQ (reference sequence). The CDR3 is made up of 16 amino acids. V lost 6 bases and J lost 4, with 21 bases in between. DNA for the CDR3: TGTGCCAGCAGTCGACAGGGACAACGGAGGGGAGAGACCCAGTACTTC. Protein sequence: CASSRQGQRRGETQYF.

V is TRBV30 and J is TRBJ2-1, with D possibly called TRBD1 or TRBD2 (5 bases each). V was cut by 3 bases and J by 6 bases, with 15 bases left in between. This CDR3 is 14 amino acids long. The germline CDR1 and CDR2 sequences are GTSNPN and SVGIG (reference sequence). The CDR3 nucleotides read TGTGCCTGGAGCCGAACCACTAGGGGCAATGAGCAGTTCTTC. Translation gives CAWSRTTRGNEQFF.

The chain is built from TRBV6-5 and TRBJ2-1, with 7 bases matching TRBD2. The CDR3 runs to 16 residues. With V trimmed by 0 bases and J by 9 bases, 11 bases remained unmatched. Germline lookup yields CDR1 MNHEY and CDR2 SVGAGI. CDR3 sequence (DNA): TGTGCCAGCAGTTACTCCCGCTGGGCGGGAGTGACTGAGCAGTTCTTC. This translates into CASSYSRWAGVTEQFF.